In its sample, the clone carrying this T cell receptor (beta chain) was seen once. The data derive from a study of blood T cell repertoires in COVID-19. Across the whole study: Acute-phase and convalescent COVID-19 samples originated in the United States, Italy and Spain. PBMCs, B-cell-depleted T cells, or T cells were the source of the cDNA or gDNA that made up the material.

CDR3 length equals 15 residues. V lost 4 bases to trimming and J lost 4 bases; unmatched junction nucleotides: 3. Germline CDR1 reads SGHAT; CDR2 reads FQNNGV. Per the authors' pipeline: Nucleated cell number was recorded as an estimate derived from reference gene primer amplification. Sequenced by immunoSEQ multiplex PCR; TCRdb stores in-frame clones only, minus some. V and J calls and clone size are those listed in that table; D and trimming were worked out from the DNA. The sample has 150,000 to 200,000 clones, less than 85% seen once. Sequenced: peripheral blood. The source is a human donor with acute or convalescent COVID-19. The donor label of this sample is uncertain. The rearrangement uses TRBV11-2 and TRBJ1-4; 10 bases line up with TRBD1. Here the CDR3 reads CASSSWDRGNEKLFF. The CDR3 nucleotides read TGTGCCAGCAGCTCTTGGGACAGGGGTAATGAAAAACTGTTTTTT. Together with reference TRBV11-2 and TRBJ1-4, the CDR3 gives the full variable domain: EAGVAQSPRYKIIEKRQSVAFWCNPISGHATLYWYQQILGQGPKLLIQFQNNGVVDDSQLPKDRFSAERLKGVDSTLKIQPAKLEDSAVYLCASSSWDRGNEKLFFGSGTQLSVL.